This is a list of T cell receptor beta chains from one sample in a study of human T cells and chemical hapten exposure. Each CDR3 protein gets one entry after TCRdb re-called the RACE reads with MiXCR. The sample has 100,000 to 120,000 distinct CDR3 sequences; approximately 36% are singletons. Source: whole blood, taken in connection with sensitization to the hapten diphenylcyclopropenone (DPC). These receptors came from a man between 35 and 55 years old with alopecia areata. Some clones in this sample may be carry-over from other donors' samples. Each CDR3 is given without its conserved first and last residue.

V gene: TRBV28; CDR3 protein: ASSALAAGANVLT
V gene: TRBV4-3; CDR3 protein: ASSQDGGRASYEQY
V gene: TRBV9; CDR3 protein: ASSVSFRDGQGGV
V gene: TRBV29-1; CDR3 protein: SVEESRYKQY
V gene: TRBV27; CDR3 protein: ATSLLGSTDTQY
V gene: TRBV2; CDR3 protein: ASSEMVAPTGELF
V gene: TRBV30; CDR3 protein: AWSVWGSDPEAF
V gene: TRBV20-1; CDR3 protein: SANADWNNEQF
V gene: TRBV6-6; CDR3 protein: ASSYGAYTEAF
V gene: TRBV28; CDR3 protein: ASTGGGDEKLF
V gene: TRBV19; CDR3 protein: ASTPSGRRNQPQH
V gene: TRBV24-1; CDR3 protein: ATSDPGQPTGELF
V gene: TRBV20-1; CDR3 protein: SAREGGSSYEQY
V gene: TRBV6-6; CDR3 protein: ASSYRDQHKGAGNTIY
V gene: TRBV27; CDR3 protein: ASTFRSTNTQY
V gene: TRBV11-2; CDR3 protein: ASSLELAAYYNEQF
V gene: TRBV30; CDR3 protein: AWGFDNSPLH
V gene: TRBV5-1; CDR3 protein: ASSSIPGQGYTGELF
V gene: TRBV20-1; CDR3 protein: SARGQSPDTQY
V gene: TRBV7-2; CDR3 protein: ASSLALAHTQY
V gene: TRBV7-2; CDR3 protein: ASSLVGSVLSGNTIY
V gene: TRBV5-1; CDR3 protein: ASSLLGLAGVFYNEQF
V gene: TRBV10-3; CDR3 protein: AISGNTPETQY
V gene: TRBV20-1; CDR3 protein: SAKETGGAGWKTQY
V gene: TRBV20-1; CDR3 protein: SANTGLAGGHEQY
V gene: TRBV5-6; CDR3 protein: ASSLRLAANTWELF
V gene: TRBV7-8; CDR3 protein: ASTRYVADSTDTQY
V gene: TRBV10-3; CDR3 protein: AISDATDTQY